This T cell receptor beta chain was sequenced for a study of metastatic and nonmetastatic thyroid tumors. Study background: Repertoires from malignant and benign thyroid patients were compared across blood and tumor or nodule tissue.

General study results and limits: Patients with malignant thyroid tumors reportedly had significantly higher TCR beta diversity than those with benign nodules, in blood and tumor.

TCRdb reanalyzed the PCR reads via MiXCR. Of approximately 20,000 clones listed, around a quarter were seen once; the top ten hold about 10%. Thyroid surgery was performed in patients who had received no treatment beforehand. V dropped 7 bases and J dropped 8 bases, with 17 bases sitting between them. CDR1 MNHEY and CDR2 SMNVEV come from the germline V gene (reference sequence). CDR3 length: 13 residues. In its sample, this clone ranks as medium-sized. The antigen remains unidentified. The sample comprised tumor tissue. This chain connects TRBV27 to TRBJ1-2; unclear D gene. This sequence originates from a female donor with papillary thyroid cancer or a benign thyroid nodule (not recorded which). Some clones in this sample may be carry-over from other donors' samples. CDR3 in DNA: TGTGCCAGCACTCCTACCCACGCTAACGGCTACACCTTC. As protein: CASTPTHANGYTF.